This T cell receptor beta chain was sequenced in a study of cytomegalovirus exposure and HLA in healthy donors. Study observations and caveats: When a later analysis compared HLA-associated TCR beta chains with equally common others, the HLA-associated chains turned out to be more clonally expanded and to have lower generation probabilities.

On this clone: Its cognate antigen is unknown.

CDR3 length: 14 amino acids. Germline CDR1 is MGHDK and CDR2 is SYGVNS. V dropped 5 bases and J dropped 5 bases, with 16 bases sitting between them. The PCR had 60 Vbeta and 13 Jbeta primers. Method: immunoSEQ multiplex PCR; TCRdb's copy keeps in-frame clones and lacks some. The sample lists 75,000 to 100,000 clones, around 73% occurring once. This chain joins TRBV25-1 and TRBJ2-7, with D perhaps TRBD2 (6 bases). This TCR was recovered from a female donor in good health and CMV-seronegative. Specimen: PBMCs. CDR3 in DNA: TGTGCCAGCAGTTCGGGAGTGTTGATCGACGAGCAGTACTTC. Translated, it gives CASSSGVLIDEQYF.